A single sample is the source of the 8 T cell receptor beta chains below, sequenced in a study of control samples from healthy donors and cancer patients. The assay was immunoSEQ multiplex PCR, and TCRdb's table has in-frame clones only and misses some. The data hold fewer than 100,000 clones, with almost 85% observed a single time. Sequencing used blood. The receptors shown here come from a man in his sixties in good health.

The chain is built from TRBV5-6 and TRBJ2-1; D is unclear. V lost 4 bases to trimming and J lost 9 bases, with 26 bases between them. This CDR3 contains 17 residues. CDR1 is SGHDT, CDR2 YYEEEE, per germline. In DNA, the CDR3 is TGTGCCAGCAGCCACTTTTGGGCTCTAGAGTACGGCGCTGAGCAGTTCTTC. This sequence encodes CASSHFWALEYGAEQFF.

The genes are TRBV4-2 and TRBJ2-5, with 12 bases identical to TRBD2. Losses at the gene ends were 0 bases for V and 5 bases for J; bases not matched to a gene: 4. The CDR3 runs 16 residues. The germline CDR1 and CDR2 sequences are LGHNA and YNFKEQ. CDR3 nucleotide sequence: TGTGCCAGCAGCCAAGACTCTAGCGGGGGGGCGGAGACCCAGTACTTC. It is translated as CASSQDSSGGAETQYF.

The chain combines TRBV28 with TRBJ2-3; 7 bases are shared with TRBD1. Germline V gene lookup returns CDR1 MDHEN and CDR2 SYDVKM. Germline trimming cut 5 bases from V and 4 bases from J; bases unmatched to any gene: 9. The CDR3 totals 15 residues. This CDR3 is CASSPSGTASDTQYF. CDR3 sequence (DNA): TGTGCCAGCAGTCCTTCCGGGACAGCCTCAGATACGCAGTATTTT.

This chain connects TRBV5-1 to TRBJ2-3; a possible D gene is TRBD1 (5 bases). The CDR3 covers 18 residues. Germline CDR1 and CDR2: SGHRS and YFSETQ. V was trimmed by 0 bases and J by 0 bases, leaving 17 bases between them. Written as DNA, the CDR3 is TGCGCCAGCAGCTTGGATCCCTACAGGCCGAGAAGCACAGATACGCAGTATTTT. Its translation is CASSLDPYRPRSTDTQYF.

The chain uses TRBV4-1 and TRBJ2-4, with D possibly being TRBD1 (5 bases). The CDR3 contains 16 residues. The V end was cut by 1 base, the J end by 0 bases, with 10 bases between. Per germline, CDR1 MGHRA and CDR2 YSYEKL. CDR3 loop: CASSQVGALAKNIQYF. CDR3 nucleotide sequence: TGCGCCAGCAGCCAAGTTGGGGCATTAGCCAAAAACATTCAGTACTTC.

The rearrangement joins TRBV4-2 to TRBJ2-1; D is uncertain. Looked up from germline, CDR1 is LGHNA and CDR2 is YNFKEQ. V dropped 2 bases and J dropped 2 bases, with 13 bases sitting between them. The CDR3 extends over 16 amino acids. This chain's CDR3 is CASSQLLLPAYNEQFF. In DNA, the CDR3 is TGTGCCAGCAGCCAATTACTACTCCCCGCCTACAATGAGCAGTTCTTC.

This chain uses TRBV5-6 with TRBJ1-5, with D unresolved. Looked up from germline, CDR1 is SGHDT and CDR2 is YYEEEE. Between the trimmed V and J ends, which lost 0 bases and 9 bases, there was a span of 10 bases. This CDR3 has 13 residues. Written as DNA, the CDR3 is TGTGCCAGCAGCTTGGATGCTGGTGGGCCCCAGCATTTT. Its protein is CASSLDAGGPQHF.

This clone was seen once. The chain combines TRBV19 with TRBJ2-5; D uncertain. V lost 2 bases, J lost 0 bases, and 4 bases lay in between. Germline-derived CDR1 and CDR2 are LNHDA and SQIVND (reference sequence). This CDR3 comprises 13 residues. CDR3 nucleotide sequence: TGTGCCAGTAGTATAAGTTACCAAGAGACCCAGTACTTC. It yields the protein CASSISYQETQYF.